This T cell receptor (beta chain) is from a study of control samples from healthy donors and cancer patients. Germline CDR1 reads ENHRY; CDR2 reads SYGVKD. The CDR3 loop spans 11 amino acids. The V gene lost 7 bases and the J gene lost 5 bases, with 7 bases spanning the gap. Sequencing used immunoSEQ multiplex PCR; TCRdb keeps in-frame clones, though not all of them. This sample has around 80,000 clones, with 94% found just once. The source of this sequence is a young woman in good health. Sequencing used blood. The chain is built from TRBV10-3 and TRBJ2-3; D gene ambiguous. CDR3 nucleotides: TGTGCCATCATGTCCGTAGATACGCAGTATTTT. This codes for CAIMSVDTQYF.